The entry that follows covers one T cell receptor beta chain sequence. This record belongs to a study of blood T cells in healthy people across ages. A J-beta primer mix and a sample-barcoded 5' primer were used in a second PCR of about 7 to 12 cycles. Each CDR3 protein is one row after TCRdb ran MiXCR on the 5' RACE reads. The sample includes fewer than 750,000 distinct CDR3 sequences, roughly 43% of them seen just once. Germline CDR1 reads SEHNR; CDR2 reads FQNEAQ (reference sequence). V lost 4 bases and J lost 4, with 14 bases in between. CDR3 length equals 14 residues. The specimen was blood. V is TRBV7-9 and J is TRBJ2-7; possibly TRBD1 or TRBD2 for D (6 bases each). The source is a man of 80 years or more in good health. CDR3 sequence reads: CASSWGASVYEQYF. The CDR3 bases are TGTGCCAGCAGCTGGGGGGCTAGTGTGTACGAGCAGTACTTC.